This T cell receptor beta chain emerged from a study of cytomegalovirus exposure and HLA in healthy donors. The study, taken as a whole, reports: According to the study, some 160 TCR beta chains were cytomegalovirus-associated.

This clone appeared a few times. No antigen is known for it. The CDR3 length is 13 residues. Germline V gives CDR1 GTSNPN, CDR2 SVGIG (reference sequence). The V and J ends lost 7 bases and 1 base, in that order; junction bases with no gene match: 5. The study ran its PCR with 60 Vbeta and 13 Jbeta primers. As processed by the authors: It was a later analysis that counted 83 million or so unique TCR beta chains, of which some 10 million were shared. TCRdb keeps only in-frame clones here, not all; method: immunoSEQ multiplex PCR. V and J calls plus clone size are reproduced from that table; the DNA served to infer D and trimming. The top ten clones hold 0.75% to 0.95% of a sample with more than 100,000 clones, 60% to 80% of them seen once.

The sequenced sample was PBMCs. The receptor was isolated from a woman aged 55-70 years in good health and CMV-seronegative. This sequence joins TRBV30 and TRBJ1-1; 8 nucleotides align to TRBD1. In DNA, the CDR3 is TGTGCCTCCTCCGGACAGGGGAACACTGAAGCTTTCTTT. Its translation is CASSGQGNTEAFF.